Presented here are 25 T cell receptor beta chains from one specimen sequenced in a study of PD-1 blockade in classical Hodgkin lymphoma. The assay was immunoSEQ multiplex PCR, and TCRdb's table has in-frame clones only and misses some. The table lists more than 50,000 clones, 75% to 90% of them singletons. In every patient, relapse followed autologous stem cell transplantation, while exposure to brentuximab vedotin differed. The material sequenced was peripheral blood mononuclear cells (PBMCs), taken at baseline. The receptors originated from a human donor with classical Hodgkin lymphoma.

This chain uses TRBV14 with TRBJ1-1, with D possibly being TRBD1 (6 bases). The length of the CDR3 is 14 residues. From germline, CDR1 is SGHDN and CDR2 FVKESK. Trimming left V 4 bases short and J 2 bases short, with 11 bases between. CDR3 coding DNA: TGTGCCAGCAGCCCTACAGGGTCTAACACTGAAGCTTTCTTT. Its protein product is CASSPTGSNTEAFF.

This clone was counted a few times. The chain recombines TRBV6-5 with TRBJ1-1; the D gene is possibly TRBD1 (6 bases). The V gene lost 4 bases and the J gene lost 2 bases, with 8 bases spanning the gap. In germline, CDR1 is MNHEY, CDR2 SVGAGI. There are 13 residues in the CDR3. CDR3 protein: CASSWGRNTEAFF. The DNA for the CDR3 is TGTGCCAGCAGTTGGGGGCGTAACACTGAAGCTTTCTTT.

This chain connects TRBV15 to TRBJ2-5; D tentatively fits TRBD1 or TRBD2 (6 bases each). The CDR3 extends over 16 amino acids. Germline CDR1 reads LNHNV; CDR2 reads YYDKDF (reference sequence). With 0 bases removed from V and 5 bases from J, the gap between germline ends came to 16 bases. This CDR3 reads CATSRDHSGGVETQYF. CDR3 sequence (DNA): TGTGCCACCAGCAGAGATCATTCCGGGGGCGTGGAGACCCAGTACTTC. Complete variable domain (other parts from reference TRBV15 and TRBJ2-5): DAMVIQNPRYQVTQFGKPVTLSCSQTLNHNVMYWYQQKSSQAPKLLFHYYDKDFNNEADTPDNFQSRRPNTSFCFLDIRSPGLGDTAMYLCATSRDHSGGVETQYFGPGTRLLVL.

The rearrangement links TRBV28 to TRBJ2-7; D possibly corresponds to TRBD2 (5 bases). CDR1 and CDR2 (germline): MDHEN, SYDVKM. The length of the CDR3 is 14 residues. Trimming took 5 bases from V and 2 from J, leaving 13 bases between them. The CDR3 DNA reads TGTGCCAGCAGTCCCGGGATATTCCCCTACGAGCAGTACTTC. As protein: CASSPGIFPYEQYF.

V usage is TRBV21-1 and J usage is TRBJ1-3; the table assigns TRBD1, which was not confirmed against the DNA. TRBV21-1 is a pseudogene locus. The CDR3 is 19 amino acids. This chain's CDR3 is CASSKTGQAILCSGNTIYF. The CDR3, as DNA: TGTGCCAGCAGCAAGACGGGACAGGCCATACTATGCTCTGGAAACACCATATATTTT.

The rearrangement links TRBV2 to TRBJ1-1, with 7 bases matching TRBD1. Looked up from germline, CDR1 is SNHLY and CDR2 is FYNNEI. CDR3 length equals 14 residues. J lost 0 bases, V lost 8 bases, and 6 bases had no gene match. CDR3 in DNA: TGTGCCAGCCGCACAGGGGATTTGAACACTGAAGCTTTCTTT. Its translation is CASRTGDLNTEAFF.

V gene TRBV5-1 combines with J gene TRBJ1-2, with D possibly matching TRBD1 (6 bases). V was clipped by 3 bases and J by 4 bases, with 13 bases between them. The CDR3 is made up of 14 amino acids. Germline V gives CDR1 SGHRS, CDR2 YFSETQ. The CDR3 here is CASSSGGGSYGYTF. The CDR3 DNA reads TGCGCCAGCAGCTCGGGGGGCGGTAGCTATGGCTACACCTTC.

V is TRBV5-4 and J is TRBJ2-5, with 11 bases matching TRBD2. J gave up 0 bases and V 3 bases, and 4 bases lay outside the gene matches. This CDR3 contains 16 residues. Looked up from germline, CDR1 is SGHNT and CDR2 is YYREEE (reference sequence). CDR3: CASSSLAGGDQETQYF. DNA of the CDR3: TGTGCCAGCAGCTCCTTAGCGGGGGGGGACCAAGAGACCCAGTACTTC.

This chain connects TRBV7-6 to TRBJ2-1; 9 bases map to TRBD1. The CDR3 covers 14 residues. Per the germline V gene, CDR1 is SGHVS and CDR2 is FNYEAQ. V lost 8 bases, J lost 1 base, and 3 bases stayed unmatched. In nucleotides, the CDR3 is TGTGCCAGCGGGGGGACAGGGTCCTACAATGAGCAGTTCTTC. Translating gives CASGGTGSYNEQFF.

Concerning this clone: Additional DNA sequences in this sample encode the identical CDR3. The chain is built from TRBV27 and TRBJ2-7, with D possibly matching TRBD1 (5 bases). Germline loops: CDR1 MNHEY, CDR2 SMNVEV (reference sequence). CDR3 length: 12 residues. V lost 3 bases and J 5 bases, leaving 8 bases between the germline ends. CDR3 protein: CASSLLGDEQYF. CDR3 nucleotide sequence: TGTGCCAGCAGTTTGTTAGGGGACGAGCAGTACTTC.

J is TRBJ1-3 and V is TRBV5-6; D is possibly TRBD1 (5 bases). The germline V gene has CDR1 SGHDT and CDR2 YYEEEE. V shed 2 bases and J shed 3 bases, with 6 bases lying between them. CDR3 length: 13 residues. The CDR3 protein is CASSLGVGNTIYF. DNA for the CDR3: TGTGCCAGCAGCTTAGGGGTTGGAAACACCATATATTTT.

The count of this clone is one. This chain links TRBV10-3 with TRBJ1-1; D possibly corresponds to TRBD1 (5 bases). CDR1 and CDR2 from the germline V gene are ENHRY and SYGVKD. The V end lost 6 bases, the J end lost 3 bases, and 17 bases lay between the germline ends. This CDR3 region has 15 residues. The CDR3 region has the DNA TGTGCCATCAGCCCCGGGGACCTCGGCGACACTGAAGCTTTCTTT. Amino acid sequence: CAISPGDLGDTEAFF.

V is TRBV6-5 and J is TRBJ1-2, with D perhaps matching TRBD1 (6 bases). CDR3 length: 15 residues. The V gene lost 10 bases and the J gene lost 0 bases, with 18 bases spanning the gap. CDR1 is MNHEY, CDR2 SVGAGI, per germline. Here the CDR3 DNA reads TGTGCCACATCGCCAGGGGCAGGGACTAACTATGGCTACACCTTC. Translating gives CATSPGAGTNYGYTF.

The chain employs TRBV15 and TRBJ1-6, with a possible D match to TRBD1 (6 bases). The germline CDR1 and CDR2 sequences are LNHNV and YYDKDF (reference sequence). There are 15 residues in the CDR3. The V gene lost 0 bases and the J gene lost 10 bases, with 13 bases spanning the gap. CDR3 nucleotide sequence: TGTGCCACCAGCAGAGAGAGAGGGGGTCGGTCACCCCTCCACTTT. The encoded protein is CATSRERGGRSPLHF.

The chain has TRBV27 and TRBJ2-6; D remains ambiguous. CDR1 MNHEY and CDR2 SMNVEV come from the germline V gene (reference sequence). This CDR3 is 14 amino acids long. Trimming shortened V by 4 bases and J by 0 bases, and 4 bases separated the two germline ends. The chain's CDR3 is CASSSGSGANVLTF. CDR3 bases: TGTGCCAGCAGTTCTGGCTCTGGGGCCAACGTCCTGACTTTC.

The chain uses TRBV30 and TRBJ1-1; no reliable D call. The germline V gene encodes CDR1 GTSNPN and CDR2 SVGIG (reference sequence). This CDR3 is built from 12 residues. V shed 3 bases and J shed 4 bases, with 9 bases lying between them. CDR3 sequence: CAWRAGGTEAFF. The CDR3 DNA is TGTGCCTGGAGGGCGGGAGGCACTGAAGCTTTCTTT.

This sequence joins TRBV19 and TRBJ1-3, with 7 bases lining up with TRBD1. The CDR3 is made up of 14 amino acids. The V gene end was trimmed by 9 bases and the J gene end by 0 bases; junction bases not matched to a gene: 5. Germline V gene sequence: CDR1 LNHDA, CDR2 SQIVND (reference sequence). The CDR3 sequence is CASLRDSSGNTIYF. The CDR3 DNA sequence: TGTGCCAGCCTCCGGGACAGCTCTGGAAACACCATATATTTT. Looking up the rest from reference TRBV19 and TRBJ1-3 gives the full variable domain: DGGITQSPKYLFRKEGQNVTLSCEQNLNHDAMYWYRQDPGQGLRLIYYSQIVNDFQKGDIAEGYSVSREKKESFPLTVTSAQKNPTAFYLCASLRDSSGNTIYFGEGSWLTVV.

This chain links TRBV20-1 with TRBJ1-2, with D hard to call. The CDR3 is 11 residues long. Germline V gives CDR1 DFQATT, CDR2 SNEGSKA (reference sequence). V was clipped by 0 bases and J by 8 bases, with 7 bases between them. CDR3 residues: CSARDSRGYTF. CDR3 coding DNA: TGCAGTGCTAGAGATAGTCGAGGCTACACCTTC.

This clone was counted a single time. The rearrangement links TRBV6-5 to TRBJ1-2; no clear D. The germline CDR1 and CDR2 sequences are MNHEY and SVGAGI. The CDR3 covers 13 residues. V was pared by 0 bases and J by 6 bases, with 8 bases between. The CDR3 loop is CASSYSWADGYTF. As DNA, the CDR3 is TGTGCCAGCAGTTACTCATGGGCGGATGGCTACACCTTC.

This chain uses TRBV10-3 with TRBJ2-1; TRBD1 agrees at 8 bases. Germline trimming cut 7 bases from V and 6 bases from J; bases unmatched to any gene: 2. Germline V CDR1 and CDR2: ENHRY, SYGVKD. This CDR3 is 12 amino acids long. The CDR3 nucleotides are TGTGCCATCATAGGACAGGGCAATGAGCAGTTCTTC. Its protein is CAIIGQGNEQFF.

About this clone: Other DNA sequences from this sample encode an identical CDR3 as well. This chain uses TRBV2 with TRBJ1-2; D may be TRBD1 (6 bases). CDR1 and CDR2 from the germline V gene are SNHLY and FYNNEI. The CDR3 runs to 13 residues. V lost 5 bases and J lost 3, with 10 bases in between. The CDR3 here is CASSPRTDYGYTF. The CDR3, as DNA: TGTGCCAGCAGTCCCCGGACAGACTATGGCTACACCTTC.

This clone was seen only once. This chain links TRBV7-9 with TRBJ2-7, with unresolved D. Germline-derived CDR1 and CDR2 are SEHNR and FQNEAQ (reference sequence). The V and J ends lost 3 bases and 2 bases respectively, with 14 bases between them. The CDR3 is 15 amino acids. CDR3: CASSFSYHGTYEQYF. The CDR3 bases are TGTGCCAGCAGCTTTAGCTACCATGGGACCTACGAGCAGTACTTC.

To note about this clone: Relative to the germline gene, one junction end is altered; a read error may explain this. The chain links TRBV28 to TRBJ1-2, with 7 positions matching TRBD1. The CDR3 has 16 residues. Germline-derived CDR1 and CDR2 are MDHEN and SYDVKM. The CDR3 is CTSRTPTGVERDGYTF. In DNA form, the CDR3 reads TGTACCAGCAGAACCCCAACAGGGGTTGAGAGGGATGGCTACACCTTC.

For the CDR3, the DNA is TGTGCCAGCAGCTTAAAGGATGCCAGAGGAATGAACACTGAAGCTTTCTTT. Its protein is CASSLKDARGMNTEAFF. This chain joins TRBV7-8 and TRBJ1-1; D gene ambiguous. The CDR3 length is 17 residues. Germline V gives CDR1 SGHVS, CDR2 FQNEAQ. V was trimmed by 2 bases and J by 0 bases, leaving 16 bases between them.

The V call is TRBV4-1, the J call TRBJ2-1; D ambiguous. CDR3 size: 12 residues. Germline CDR1 MGHRA, CDR2 YSYEKL. Trimming stripped 0 bases from V and 8 bases from J, with 5 bases between. The CDR3 DNA is TGCGCCAGCAGCCAAGATCTTGATGAGCAGTTCTTC. Translated, it gives CASSQDLDEQFF.